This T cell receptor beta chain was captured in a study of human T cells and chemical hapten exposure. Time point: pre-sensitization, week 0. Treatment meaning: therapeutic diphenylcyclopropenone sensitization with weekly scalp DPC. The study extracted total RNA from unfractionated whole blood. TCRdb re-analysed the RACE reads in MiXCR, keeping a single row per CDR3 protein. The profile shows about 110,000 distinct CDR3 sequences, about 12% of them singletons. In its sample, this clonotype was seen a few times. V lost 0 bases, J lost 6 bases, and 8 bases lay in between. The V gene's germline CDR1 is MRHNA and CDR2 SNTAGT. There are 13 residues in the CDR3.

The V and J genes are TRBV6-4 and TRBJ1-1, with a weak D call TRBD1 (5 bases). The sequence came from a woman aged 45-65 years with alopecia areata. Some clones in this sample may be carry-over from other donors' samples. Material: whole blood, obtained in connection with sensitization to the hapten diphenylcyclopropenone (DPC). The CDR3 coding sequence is TGTGCCAGCAGTGACTCCGTGGGGGCTGAAGCTTTCTTT. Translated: CASSDSVGAEAFF.